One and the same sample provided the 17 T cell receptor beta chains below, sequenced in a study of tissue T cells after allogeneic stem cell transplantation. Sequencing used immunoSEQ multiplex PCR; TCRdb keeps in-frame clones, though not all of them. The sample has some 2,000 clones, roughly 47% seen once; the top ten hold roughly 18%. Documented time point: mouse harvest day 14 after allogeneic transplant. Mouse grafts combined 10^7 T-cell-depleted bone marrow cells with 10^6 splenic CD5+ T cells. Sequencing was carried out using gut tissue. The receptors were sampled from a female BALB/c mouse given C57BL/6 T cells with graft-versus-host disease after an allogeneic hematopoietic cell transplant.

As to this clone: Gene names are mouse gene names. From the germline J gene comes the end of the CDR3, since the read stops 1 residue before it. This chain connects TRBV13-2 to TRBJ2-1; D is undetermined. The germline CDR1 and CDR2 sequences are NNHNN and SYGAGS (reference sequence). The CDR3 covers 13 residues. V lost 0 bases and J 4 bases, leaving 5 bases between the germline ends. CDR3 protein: CASGDGQYAEQFF. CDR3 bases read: TGTGCCAGCGGTGATGGACAATATGCTGAGCAGTTC.

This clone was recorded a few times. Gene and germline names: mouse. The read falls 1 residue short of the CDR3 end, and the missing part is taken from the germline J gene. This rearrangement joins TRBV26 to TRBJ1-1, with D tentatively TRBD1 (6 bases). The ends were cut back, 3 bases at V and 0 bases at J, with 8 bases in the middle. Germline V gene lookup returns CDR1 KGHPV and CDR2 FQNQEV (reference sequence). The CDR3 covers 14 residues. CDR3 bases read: TGTGCCAGCAGTCTCCAGGGGAAGAACACAGAAGTCTTC. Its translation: CASSLQGKNTEVF. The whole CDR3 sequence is CASSLQGKNTEVFF.

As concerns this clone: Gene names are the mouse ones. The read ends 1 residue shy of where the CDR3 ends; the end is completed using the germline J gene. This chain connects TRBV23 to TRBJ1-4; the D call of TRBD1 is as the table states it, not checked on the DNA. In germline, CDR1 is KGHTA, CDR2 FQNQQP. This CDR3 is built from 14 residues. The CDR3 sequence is CSSTGQGPNERLFF. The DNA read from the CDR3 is TGCTCCAGCACCGGACAGGGGCCCAACGAAAGATTATTT.

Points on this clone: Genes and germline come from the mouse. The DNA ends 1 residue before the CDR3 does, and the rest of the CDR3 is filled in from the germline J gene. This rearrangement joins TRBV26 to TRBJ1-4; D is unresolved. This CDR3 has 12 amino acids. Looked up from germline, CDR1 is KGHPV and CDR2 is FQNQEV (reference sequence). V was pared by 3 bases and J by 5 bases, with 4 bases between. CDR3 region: CASSLGNERLFF. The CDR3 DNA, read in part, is TGTGCCAGCAGTCTTGGTAACGAAAGATTATTT. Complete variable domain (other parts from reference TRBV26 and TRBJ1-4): NSKVIQTPRYLVKGQGQKAKMRCIPEKGHPVVFWYQQNKNNEFKFLINFQNQEVLQQIDMTEKRFSAECPSNSPCSLEIQSSEAGDSALYLCASSLGNERLFFGHGTKLSVL.

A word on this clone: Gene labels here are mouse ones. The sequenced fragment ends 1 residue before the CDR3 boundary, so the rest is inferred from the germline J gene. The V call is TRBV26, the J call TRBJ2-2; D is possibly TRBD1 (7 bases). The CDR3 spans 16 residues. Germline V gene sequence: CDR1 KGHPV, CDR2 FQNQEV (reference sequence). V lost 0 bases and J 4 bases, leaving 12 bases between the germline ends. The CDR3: CASSLSGGGGTGQLYF. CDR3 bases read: TGTGCCAGCAGTCTGTCAGGGGGCGGGGGCACCGGGCAGCTCTAC.

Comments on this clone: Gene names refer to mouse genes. The chain's CDR3 is CASSPTTTSYNSPLYF. Partial CDR3 DNA: TGTGCCAGCAGCCCCACGACAACTTCCTATAATTCGCCCCTCTAC. The rearrangement joins TRBV3 to TRBJ1-6; no reliable D call. The observed sequence ends 1 residue before the CDR3 terminus, with the missing tail filled in from the germline J gene. TRBJ1-6 is reported as an ORF; its role is uncertain. Trimming cost V 5 bases and J 0 bases, with 11 bases left between them. CDR1 and CDR2 (germline): SNHLY, FYNGKV (reference sequence). CDR3 length: 16 residues.

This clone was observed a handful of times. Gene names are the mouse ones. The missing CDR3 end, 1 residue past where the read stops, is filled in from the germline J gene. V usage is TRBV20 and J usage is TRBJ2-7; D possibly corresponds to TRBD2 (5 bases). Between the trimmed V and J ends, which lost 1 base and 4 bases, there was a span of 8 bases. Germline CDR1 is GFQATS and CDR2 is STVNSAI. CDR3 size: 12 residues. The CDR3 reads CGARVWGYEQYF. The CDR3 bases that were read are TGTGGTGCTAGGGTGTGGGGATATGAACAGTAC.

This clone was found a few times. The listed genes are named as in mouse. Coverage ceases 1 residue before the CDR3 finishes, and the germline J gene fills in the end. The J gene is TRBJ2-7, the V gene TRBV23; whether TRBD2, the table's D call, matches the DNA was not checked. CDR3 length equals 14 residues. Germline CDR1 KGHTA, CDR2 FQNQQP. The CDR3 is CSSSQGWGIYEQYF. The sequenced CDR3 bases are TGCTCCAGCAGTCAAGGCTGGGGGATCTATGAACAGTAC.

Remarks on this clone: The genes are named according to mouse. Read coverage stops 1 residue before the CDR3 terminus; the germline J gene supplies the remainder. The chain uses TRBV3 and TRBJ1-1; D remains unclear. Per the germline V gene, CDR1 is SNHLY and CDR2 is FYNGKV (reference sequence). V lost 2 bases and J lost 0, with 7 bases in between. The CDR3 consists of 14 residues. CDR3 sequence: CASSLLRTNTEVFF. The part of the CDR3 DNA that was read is TGTGCCAGCAGCTTACTCCGGACAAACACAGAAGTCTTC.

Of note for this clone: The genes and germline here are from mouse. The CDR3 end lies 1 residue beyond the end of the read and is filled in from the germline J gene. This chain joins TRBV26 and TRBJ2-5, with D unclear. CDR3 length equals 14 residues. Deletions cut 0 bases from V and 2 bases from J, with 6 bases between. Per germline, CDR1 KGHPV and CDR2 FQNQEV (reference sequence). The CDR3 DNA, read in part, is TGTGCCAGCAGTCTGTCGATAGTCCAAGACACCCAGTAC. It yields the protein CASSLSIVQDTQY. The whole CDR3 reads CASSLSIVQDTQYF.

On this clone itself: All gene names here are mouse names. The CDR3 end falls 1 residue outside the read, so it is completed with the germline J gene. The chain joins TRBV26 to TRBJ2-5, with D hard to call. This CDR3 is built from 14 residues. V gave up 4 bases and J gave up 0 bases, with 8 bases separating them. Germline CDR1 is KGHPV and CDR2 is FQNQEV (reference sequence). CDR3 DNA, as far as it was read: TGTGCCAGCAGTCCTACTTTTAACCAAGACACCCAGTAC. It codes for CASSPTFNQDTQY. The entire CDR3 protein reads CASSPTFNQDTQYF.

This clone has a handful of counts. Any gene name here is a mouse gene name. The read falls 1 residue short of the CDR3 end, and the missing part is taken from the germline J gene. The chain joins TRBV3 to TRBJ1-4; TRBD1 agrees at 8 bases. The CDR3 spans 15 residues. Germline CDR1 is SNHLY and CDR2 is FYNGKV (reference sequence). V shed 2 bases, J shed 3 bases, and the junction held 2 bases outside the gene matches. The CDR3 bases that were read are TGTGCCAGCAGCTTACAGGGACAGGCCAACGAAAGATTATTT. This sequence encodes CASSLQGQANERLF. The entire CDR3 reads CASSLQGQANERLFF.

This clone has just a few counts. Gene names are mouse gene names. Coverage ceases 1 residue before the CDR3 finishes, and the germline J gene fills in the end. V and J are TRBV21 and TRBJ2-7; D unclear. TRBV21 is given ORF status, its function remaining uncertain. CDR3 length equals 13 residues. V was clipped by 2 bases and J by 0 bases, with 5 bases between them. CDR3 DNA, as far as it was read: TGTGCTAGCAGTCAACAGAGCTCCTATGAACAGTAC. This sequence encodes CASSQQSSYEQY. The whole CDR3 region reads CASSQQSSYEQYF.

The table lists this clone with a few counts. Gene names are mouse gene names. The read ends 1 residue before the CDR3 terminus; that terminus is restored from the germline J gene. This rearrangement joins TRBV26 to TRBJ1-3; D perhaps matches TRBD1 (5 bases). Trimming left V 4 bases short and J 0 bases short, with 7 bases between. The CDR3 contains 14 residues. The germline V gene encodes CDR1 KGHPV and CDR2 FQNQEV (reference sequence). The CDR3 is CASSPTVSGNTLYF. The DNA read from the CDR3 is TGTGCCAGCAGTCCGACAGTTTCTGGAAATACGCTCTAT.

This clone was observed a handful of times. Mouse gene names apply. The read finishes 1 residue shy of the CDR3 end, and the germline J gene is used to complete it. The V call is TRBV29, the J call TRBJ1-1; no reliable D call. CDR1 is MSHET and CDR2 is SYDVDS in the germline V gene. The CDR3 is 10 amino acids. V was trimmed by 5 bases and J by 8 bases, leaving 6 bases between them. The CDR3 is CASSHNEVFF. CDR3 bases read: TGTGCTAGCAGTCACAACGAAGTCTTC. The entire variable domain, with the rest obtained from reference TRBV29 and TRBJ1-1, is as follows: DMKVTQMPRYLIKRMGENVLLECGQDMSHETMYWYRQDPGLGLQLIYISYDVDSNSEGDIPKGYRVSRKKREHFSLILDSAKTNQTSVYFCASSHNEVFFGKGTRLTVV.

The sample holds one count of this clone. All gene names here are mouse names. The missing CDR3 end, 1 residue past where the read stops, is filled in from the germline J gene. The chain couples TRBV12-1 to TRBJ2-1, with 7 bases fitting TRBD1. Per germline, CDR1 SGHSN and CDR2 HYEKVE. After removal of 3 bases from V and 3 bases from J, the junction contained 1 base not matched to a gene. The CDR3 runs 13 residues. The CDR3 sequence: CASSRDSYAEQFF. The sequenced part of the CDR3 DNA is TGTGCCAGCTCTAGGGACAGCTATGCTGAGCAGTTC.

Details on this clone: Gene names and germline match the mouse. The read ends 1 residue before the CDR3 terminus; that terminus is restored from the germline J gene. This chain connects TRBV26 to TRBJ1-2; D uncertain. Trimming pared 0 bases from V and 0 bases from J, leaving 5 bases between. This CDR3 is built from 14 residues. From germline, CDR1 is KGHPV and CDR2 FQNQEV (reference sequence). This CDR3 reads CASSLSSANSDYTF. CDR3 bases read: TGTGCCAGCAGTCTGTCGTCCGCAAACTCCGACTACACC.